These T cell receptor beta chains were read from a single sample in a study of cytomegalovirus exposure and HLA in healthy donors. TCRdb's copy holds only in-frame clones and misses some; the assay was immunoSEQ multiplex PCR. The table includes about 97,000 clones, 70% to 75% detected once. The sequenced sample was PBMCs. The source is a man aged 35-49 years in good health and CMV-seronegative. CDR3s include the opening cysteine and the closing phenylalanine or tryptophan. The D gene is left open where the match is weak. Rows may omit the clone size; those that give it use once, few, many or a size class.

>TRBJ1-3|TRBD1|TRBV7-2|few
TGTGCCAGCAGCCAGGGACAGGGTGGGTCTGGAAACACCATATATTTT
CASSQGQGGSGNTIYF
>TRBJ2-5|NA|TRBV18|NA
TGTGCCAGCTCACCACCAAGCGAGGCTGCGACCCAGTACTTC
CASSPPSEAATQYF
>TRBJ2-7|TRBD1|TRBV7-2|NA
TGTGCCAGCAGCTTAGCCGGGACAGAGTCATACGAGCAGTACTTC
CASSLAGTESYEQYF
>TRBJ1-5|NA|TRBV6-1|NA
TGTGCCAGCAGTGTGCAGGCAGGTCAGCCCCAGCATTTT
CASSVQAGQPQHF
>TRBJ1-1|NA|TRBV6-5|NA
TGTGCCAGCAGTTACTCGGGGGGACCTGAAGCTTTCTTT
CASSYSGGPEAFF
>TRBJ2-3|TRBD2|TRBV6-4|NA
TGTGCCAGCAGTCCAGCGGGGGGGCACACAGATACGCAGTATTTT
CASSPAGGHTDTQYF
>TRBJ2-3|TRBD2|TRBV29-1|NA
TGCAGCGTTGGGACTAGCGTAACAGATACGCAGTATTTT
CSVGTSVTDTQYF
>TRBJ2-1|TRBD2|TRBV10-1|few
TGCGCCAGCAGTGGAGGTAGCGGGGGGGCGTGGGAGCAGTTCTTC
CASSGGSGGAWEQFF
>TRBJ2-5|TRBD1|TRBV7-2|NA
TGTGCCAGCAGCCTCCTCGGACAGGGGACGGAGACCCAGTACTTC
CASSLLGQGTETQYF
>TRBJ2-7|TRBD1|TRBV15|NA
TGTGCCACCAGCAGTGCCCGGGACAGCTACGAGCAGTACTTC
CATSSARDSYEQYF
>TRBJ2-5|TRBD1|TRBV7-2|NA
TGTGCCAGCAGCCGTGACAGGGTCGGAGAGACCCAGTACTTC
CASSRDRVGETQYF
>TRBJ1-5|NA|TRBV18|NA
TGTGCCAGCTCCACCAGTATGTTGGATCAGCCCCAGCATTTT
CASSTSMLDQPQHF
>TRBJ2-7|NA|TRBV5-4|NA
TGTGCCAGCAGCTTCCGGGATGCGGCCTACGAGCAGTACTTC
CASSFRDAAYEQYF
>TRBJ1-5|TRBD1|TRBV6-4|NA
TGTGCCAGCAGTGACGGGACAGCACGAAAGTTTAGCAATCAGCCCCAGCATTTT
CASSDGTARKFSNQPQHF
>TRBJ2-7|TRBD2|TRBV30|NA
TGTGCCTGGAGTCCCAGCGGGGAAACGTCCTACGAGCAGTACTTC
CAWSPSGETSYEQYF
>TRBJ2-7|NA|TRBV29-1|NA
TGCAGCGTTGACTTTACAGGGAACGGGATCTACGAGCAGTACTTC
CSVDFTGNGIYEQYF
>TRBJ2-7|TRBD1|TRBV10-3|medium-sized
TGTGCCATCAGTGGGGGAAGCATAACAGGGGTGGGCTCCTACGAGCAGTACTTC
CAISGGSITGVGSYEQYF
>TRBJ2-2|NA|TRBV18|NA
TGTGCCAGCTCACCACGGGGGGAGGACACCGGGGAGCTGTTTTTT
CASSPRGEDTGELFF
>TRBJ1-1|TRBD1|TRBV2|NA
TGTGCCAGCAGTAAGACAGGGGAGAACACTGAAGCTTTCTTT
CASSKTGENTEAFF
>TRBJ1-1|NA|TRBV2|NA
TGTGCCAGCGCCTACATAGGGGCGTACACTGAAGCTTTCTTT
CASAYIGAYTEAFF
>TRBJ1-1|NA|TRBV9|NA
TGTGCCAGCAGCGTAGTCTCCTCCAGGGCGAACACTGAAGCTTTCTTT
CASSVVSSRANTEAFF
>TRBJ1-1|NA|TRBV4-2|NA
TGTGCCAGCAGCCACCCAGGGGACCTCATGAACACTGAAGCTTTCTTT
CASSHPGDLMNTEAFF
>TRBJ2-5|TRBD2|TRBV13|NA
TGTGCCAGCAGCTTAGCGGTTAGCGGGGGGATGGAGACCCAGTACTTC
CASSLAVSGGMETQYF
>TRBJ2-7|TRBD2|TRBV7-9|NA
TGTGCCAGCAGCTTAAGCGGGGAGAGACTACTCGAGCAGTACTTC
CASSLSGERLLEQYF
>TRBJ1-2|NA|TRBV6-4|NA
TGTGCCCTGTATGGCTACACCTTC
CALYGYTF
>TRBJ2-3|NA|TRBV5-4|once
TGTGCCAGCAGCCGCGGGACGGGAAGCACAGATACGCAGTATTTT
CASSRGTGSTDTQYF
>TRBJ1-4|TRBD1|TRBV5-4|NA
TGTGCCAGCAGCCGGGACAGGGGGCTGGTGAATGAAAAACTGTTTTTT
CASSRDRGLVNEKLFF
>TRBJ1-3|NA|TRBV7-6|NA
TGTGCCAGCAGCCCCTTCCCTGGAAACACCATATATTTT
CASSPFPGNTIYF
>TRBJ2-2|TRBD2|TRBV7-6|NA
TGTGCCAGCAGCTCTCGTAGCGGGGGGGCCGGGGAGCTGTTTTTT
CASSSRSGGAGELFF
>TRBJ2-1|NA|TRBV28|NA
TGTGCCATCAAGGGAGGTCGTCGTTACAATGAGCAGTTCTTC
CAIKGGRRYNEQFF
>TRBJ2-7|NA|TRBV5-4|NA
TGTGCCAGCAGCGAAGGACTCTCCTACGAGCAGTACTTC
CASSEGLSYEQYF